This T cell receptor (beta chain) came from a study of cytomegalovirus exposure and HLA in healthy donors. Study-wide context: From HLA-typed donors, an early data release held roughly 80 million unique TCRs.

Per the germline V gene, CDR1 is SEHNR and CDR2 is FQNEAQ (reference sequence). V lost 5 bases, J lost 7 bases, and 20 bases lay in between. The CDR3 is made up of 15 amino acids. 13 Jbeta primers and 60 Vbeta primers were used for the PCR. The assay was immunoSEQ multiplex PCR, and TCRdb's table has in-frame clones only and misses some. The repertoire consists of 150,000 to 200,000 clones, with 60% to 85% occurring once and the leading ten covering under 7.5%. The TCR sequence derives from a man aged 40-49 years in good health and CMV-seronegative. This rearrangement joins TRBV7-9 to TRBJ1-1, with D tentatively TRBD1 (6 bases). The sample comprised PBMCs. Here the CDR3 reads CASSASQGLSSEAFF. DNA for the CDR3: TGTGCCAGCAGCGCCTCACAGGGTTTGTCGAGTGAAGCTTTCTTT.